The T cell receptor (beta chain) described here comes from a study of vaccination effects on CD4 cells after COVID-19. As for the study in general: Either the mRNA-1273 or the BNT162b2 vaccine was given to participants as two doses.

Regarding the study as a whole: The study, lacking early post-infection timepoints, had few convalescent patients. Substantial clonal contraction characterized both infection- and vaccine-induced clones late after vaccination.

Points on this clone: Antigen: not known.

The germline CDR1 and CDR2 sequences are MNHNS and SASEGT. V was pared by 2 bases and J by 1 base, with 12 bases between. CDR3 length: 16 residues. Viral peptide pool expansion of antigen-specific CD4+ T cells preceded sequencing in the ViraFEST assay. The culture ran for roughly ten days before CD4+ T cells were isolated. From March to December 2020, the person had a SARS-CoV-2 infection that was confirmed by PCR. Wells each received two million PBMC, cultured with approximately 10 IU/ml IL-2 and about 10 ug/ml peptides. This table comes from immunoSEQ multiplex PCR, and its TCRdb copy is limited to in-frame clones, with some not included. The sample records about 70,000 clones, over 65% being singletons.

The sequence was obtained from a human donor who had a prior SARS-CoV-2 infection. Sequencing used CD4+ T cells from PBMCs cultured with HIV peptides, obtained before COVID-19 vaccination. Noted subset: HIV-1 Nef peptide pool negative control/reference culture. The V gene is TRBV6-1, the J gene TRBJ1-3, with D unresolved. This CDR3 reads CASSETVLESGNTIYF. The CDR3 DNA follows: TGTGCCAGCAGTGAAACTGTCTTGGAATCTGGAAACACCATATATTTT.